One sample yielded the 20 T cell receptor beta chains listed below, sequenced in a study of beta chain features in type 1 diabetes. Regarding the study as a whole: Shortening of TCRB CDR3s, moderate but significant, appeared in all four CD4+ subsets of Type 1 diabetes patients.

Of the isolated RNA, all was reverse transcribed, and so the sequenced material was expressed TCRB transcripts. The data were produced by immunoSEQ multiplex PCR, yet TCRdb's version contains in-frame clones alone and is incomplete. This table holds approximately 360,000 clones, around 13% found once. Their antigen targets remain unknown. The sequenced sample consisted of naive CD4+ T cells from blood. The origin of the receptors is a woman between 18 and 29 years old with type 1 diabetes.

The chain uses TRBV18 and TRBJ2-3, with 8 bases lining up with TRBD2. The CDR3 is 14 amino acids. Trimming cost V 3 bases and J 5 bases; bases outside gene matches: 4. Germline V lookup: CDR1 KGHSH, CDR2 LQKENI. The CDR3 sequence: CASSPTSVGDTQYF. As DNA, the CDR3 is TGTGCCAGCTCACCGACTAGCGTTGGAGATACGCAGTATTTT.

The chain uses TRBV7-2 and TRBJ2-3; 8 bases align to TRBD2. V was pared by 5 bases and J by 0 bases, with 7 bases of the junction left unmatched. There are 16 residues in the CDR3. The germline V gene encodes CDR1 SGHTA and CDR2 FQGNSA. The CDR3 DNA sequence: TGTGCCAGCAGCCCCGGGGGCGGGAGGAGCACAGATACGCAGTATTTT. Amino acid sequence: CASSPGGGRSTDTQYF.

J is TRBJ2-2 and V is TRBV11-1, with TRBD1 matching over 7 bases. V trimming: 5 bases; J trimming: 1 base; junction bases outside the gene matches: 7. Germline V gene data show CDR1 as SGHAT and CDR2 as FQDESV (reference sequence). The CDR3 spans 16 residues. CDR3 sequence (DNA): TGTGCCAGCAGCGGGTGGACAGGCTGGAACACCGGGGAGCTGTTTTTT. Its protein is CASSGWTGWNTGELFF.

CDR3 sequence (DNA): TGTGCCTGGAAGGGCGGCTTGACTAGCAGCGGCACAGATACGCAGTATTTT. Protein product: CAWKGGLTSSGTDTQYF. The chain uses TRBV30 and TRBJ2-3, with 7 bases that match TRBD2. V lost 4 bases, J lost 1 base, and 14 bases stayed unmatched. Germline V gene lookup returns CDR1 GTSNPN and CDR2 SVGIG (reference sequence). The CDR3 consists of 17 residues.

V usage is TRBV25-1 and J usage is TRBJ1-2; TRBD1 matches at 7 bases. This CDR3 contains 13 residues. Trimming cost V 4 bases and J 5 bases; bases outside gene matches: 4. Germline V gene sequence: CDR1 MGHDK, CDR2 SYGVNS. CDR3 residues: CASSGGQRYGYTF. The CDR3 DNA follows: TGTGCCAGCAGTGGGGGACAGAGGTATGGCTACACCTTC.

The chain combines TRBV5-4 with TRBJ2-6, with a possible D match to TRBD2 (5 bases). The CDR3 has 16 amino acids. CDR1 and CDR2 from the germline V gene are SGHNT and YYREEE (reference sequence). V was trimmed by 0 bases and J by 2 bases, leaving 9 bases between them. CDR3 bases: TGTGCCAGCAGCTTGGGAGGGCCGACTGGGGCCAACGTCCTGACTTTC. As protein: CASSLGGPTGANVLTF.

Only a few counts were recorded for this clone. V is TRBV5-1 and J is TRBJ1-1, with D maybe TRBD1 (6 bases). Germline V gene data show CDR1 as SGHRS and CDR2 as YFSETQ. CDR3 length: 15 amino acids. Trimming pared 4 bases from V and 2 bases from J, leaving 15 bases between. CDR3 coding DNA: TGCGCCAGCAGCCAATCGTGGACAGACAACACTGAAGCTTTCTTT. Translation: CASSQSWTDNTEAFF. Based on the CDR3 plus reference TRBV5-1 and TRBJ1-1, the full variable domain is KAGVTQTPRYLIKTRGQQVTLSCSPISGHRSVSWYQQTPGQGLQFLFEYFSETQRNKGNFPGRFSGRQFSNSRSEMNVSTLELGDSALYLCASSQSWTDNTEAFFGQGTRLTVV.

This clone was recorded a few times. The chain combines TRBV5-1 with TRBJ1-5, with a possible D match to TRBD1 (5 bases). The CDR3 totals 14 residues. V dropped 4 bases and J dropped 1 base, with 9 bases sitting between them. CDR1 is SGHRS, CDR2 YFSETQ, per germline. As DNA, the CDR3 is TGCGCCAGCAGCGCCGGGGGGAGCAATCAGCCCCAGCATTTT. Amino acids: CASSAGGSNQPQHF.

This clone was observed a handful of times. V gene TRBV5-6 combines with J gene TRBJ2-5, with a tentative D call TRBD2 (5 bases). This CDR3 has 11 residues. Trimming took 4 bases from V and 4 from J, leaving 5 bases between them. Per the germline V gene, CDR1 is SGHDT and CDR2 is YYEEEE. The CDR3 loop is CASSGRETQYF. In nucleotides, the CDR3 is TGTGCCAGCAGCGGGAGAGAGACCCAGTACTTC.

The chain couples TRBV7-9 to TRBJ2-5; D gene ambiguous. The germline V gene has CDR1 SEHNR and CDR2 FQNEAQ (reference sequence). Trimming left V 6 bases short and J 2 bases short, with 7 bases between. The length of the CDR3 is 12 residues. The CDR3 loop is CASSSTQETQYF. In nucleotides, the CDR3 is TGTGCCAGCAGTTCTACGCAAGAGACCCAGTACTTC.

This clone was recorded a few times. CDR3 nucleotides: TGTGCCAGCTCACAGACGACGACAGGGTCCTACGAGCAGTACTTC. This gives the protein CASSQTTTGSYEQYF. The chain recombines TRBV18 with TRBJ2-7; 7 nucleotides agree with TRBD1. The V gene end was trimmed by 4 bases and the J gene end by 1 base; junction bases not matched to a gene: 7. The length of the CDR3 is 15 residues. CDR1 and CDR2 from the germline V gene are KGHSH and LQKENI.

This clone has just a few counts. The CDR3 loop is CASSVVAGGREQFF. CDR3 coding DNA: TGTGCCAGCAGCGTAGTTGCGGGGGGCAGGGAGCAGTTCTTC. This chain connects TRBV9 to TRBJ2-1; 8 nucleotides agree with TRBD2. CDR3 length equals 14 residues. V gave up 0 bases and J gave up 10 bases; unmatched junction bases: 6. In germline, CDR1 is SGDLS, CDR2 YYNGEE.

This clone was detected only a few times. This chain connects TRBV23-1 to TRBJ1-5, with D possibly TRBD1 on 5 matching bases. TRBV23-1 is placed among ORFs of uncertain function. The length of the CDR3 is 14 residues. The V end was cut by 8 bases, the J end by 6 bases, with 17 bases between. The CDR3 DNA sequence: TGCGCCAGCGCCGTTTGGGGCTTTGGTCAGCCCCAGCATTTT. Its protein is CASAVWGFGQPQHF.

This clone was seen a few times. The V gene is TRBV5-1, the J gene TRBJ2-5; 10 bases are shared with TRBD2. CDR3 length equals 16 residues. CDR1 is SGHRS and CDR2 is YFSETQ in the germline V gene. The V and J ends lost 0 bases and 1 base, in that order; junction bases with no gene match: 3. The CDR3: CASSLGASGSQETQYF. CDR3 DNA sequence: TGCGCCAGCAGCTTGGGGGCTAGCGGGAGCCAAGAGACCCAGTACTTC. Complete variable domain (other parts from reference TRBV5-1 and TRBJ2-5): KAGVTQTPRYLIKTRGQQVTLSCSPISGHRSVSWYQQTPGQGLQFLFEYFSETQRNKGNFPGRFSGRQFSNSRSEMNVSTLELGDSALYLCASSLGASGSQETQYFGPGTRLLVL.

This chain connects TRBV27 to TRBJ2-2; the D is unclear. From germline, CDR1 is MNHEY and CDR2 SMNVEV (reference sequence). V was trimmed by 4 bases and J by 6 bases, leaving 9 bases between them. This CDR3 is built from 13 residues. This chain's CDR3 is CASSSTRSGELFF. In nucleotides, the CDR3 is TGTGCCAGCAGTTCTACTCGATCCGGGGAGCTGTTTTTT.

This clone has more than one count but fewer than ten. V usage is TRBV9 and J usage is TRBJ2-1, with TRBD2 matching over 9 bases. CDR1 SGDLS and CDR2 YYNGEE come from the germline V gene. This CDR3 comprises 16 residues. The trim removed 0 bases at V and 3 bases at J, leaving 4 bases unmatched. This CDR3 reads CASSVEAGGYYNEQFF. DNA of the CDR3: TGTGCCAGCAGCGTAGAGGCGGGAGGGTACTACAATGAGCAGTTCTTC.

This rearrangement joins TRBV28 to TRBJ2-1; 9 nucleotides align to TRBD1. This CDR3 comprises 14 residues. From germline, CDR1 is MDHEN and CDR2 SYDVKM. V trimming: 6 bases; J trimming: 7 bases; junction bases outside the gene matches: 7. CDR3 nucleotides: TGTGCCAGCAGCTCCGGACAGGGGAAGAATGAGCAGTTCTTC. Protein product: CASSSGQGKNEQFF.

There are a few counts of this clone. The V gene is TRBV18, the J gene TRBJ2-3, with 10 bases aligning to TRBD2. The CDR3 sequence is 15 residues long. Germline V gene lookup returns CDR1 KGHSH and CDR2 LQKENI. The J segment lost 0 bases and the V segment lost 5 bases, leaving 2 bases of the junction unmatched. For the CDR3, the DNA is TGTGCCAGCTCAGGACTAGCGGCTAGCACAGATACGCAGTATTTT. It yields the protein CASSGLAASTDTQYF.

This rearrangement joins TRBV7-9 to TRBJ2-7; 9 bases are shared with TRBD1. Germline V gene data show CDR1 as SEHNR and CDR2 as FQNEAQ (reference sequence). The V and J ends lost 5 bases and 0 bases, in that order; junction bases with no gene match: 8. The CDR3 consists of 16 residues. The CDR3 loop is CASSRQGGPSSYEQYF. CDR3 DNA: TGTGCCAGCAGCCGACAGGGGGGGCCAAGCTCCTACGAGCAGTACTTC.

V and J are TRBV28 and TRBJ2-1; the match to TRBD2 covers 10 bases. The germline CDR1 and CDR2 sequences are MDHEN and SYDVKM. The ends lost 7 bases at V and 8 bases at J; junction bases unmatched: 14. The CDR3 runs to 16 residues. In DNA, the CDR3 is TGTGCCAGCACTTCCGGCGGGACTAGCGTCTTTTATGAGCAGTTCTTC. Its protein is CASTSGGTSVFYEQFF.